The 5 T cell receptor beta chains below were found in one sample sequenced in a study of CD8+ T cells in alopecia areata. Following RNA extraction, reverse transcription yielded cDNA that acted as the sequencing template. Some clones are missing from TCRdb's copy, which holds only in-frame ones; the method was immunoSEQ multiplex PCR. The sample holds about 270,000 clones, about 62% seen once. Described treatment: oral pan-JAK inhibitor, 5-10 mg twice daily. Sequencing was performed on CD4+ T cells sorted from blood, taken between weeks 51 and 54, from a patient treated with tofacitinib. Receptors were obtained from a human donor with alopecia areata.

The J gene is TRBJ2-6, the V gene TRBV7-8; D possibly matches TRBD1 or TRBD2 (6 bases each). Trimming removed 5 bases from V and 2 bases from J, with 16 bases in between. The germline V gene encodes CDR1 SGHVS and CDR2 FQNEAQ. The CDR3 covers 17 residues. This CDR3 reads CASSPGGGQTGANVLTF. DNA for the CDR3: TGTGCCAGCAGCCCCGGAGGGGGGCAAACTGGGGCCAACGTCCTGACTTTC.

The sample holds a few counts of this clone. The chain has TRBV2 and TRBJ2-6; TRBD1 is a possible D gene (5 bases). The V gene lost 2 bases and the J gene lost 0 bases, with 8 bases spanning the gap. CDR3 length equals 16 residues. The germline V gene has CDR1 SNHLY and CDR2 FYNNEI. This CDR3 reads CASSEPRASGANVLTF. CDR3 nucleotides: TGTGCCAGCAGTGAACCCAGGGCCTCTGGGGCCAACGTCCTGACTTTC.

This clone came up a few times. The rearrangement links TRBV29-1 to TRBJ1-2; 7 bases line up with TRBD1. The germline CDR1 and CDR2 sequences are SQVTM and ANQGSEA. Trimming at V came to 3 bases and at J to 3 bases, leaving 4 bases not matched to a gene. This CDR3 region has 13 residues. The CDR3 spells CSVERGQDYGYTF. CDR3 DNA: TGCAGCGTTGAGAGGGGGCAGGACTATGGCTACACCTTC.

This clone was observed a few times. V usage is TRBV6-1 and J usage is TRBJ2-4; tentative D call: TRBD2 (6 bases). V lost 3 bases and J 3 bases, leaving 9 bases between the germline ends. Germline-derived CDR1 and CDR2 are MNHNS and SASEGT. This CDR3 is 14 amino acids long. This CDR3 reads CASSDKGLKNIQYF. The CDR3 bases are TGTGCCAGCAGTGACAAGGGACTCAAAAACATTCAGTACTTC.

The V gene is TRBV30, the J gene TRBJ1-2; D call uncertain. The CDR3 contains 11 residues. Trimming shortened V by 4 bases and J by 3 bases, and 6 bases separated the two germline ends. Germline V gene data show CDR1 as GTSNPN and CDR2 as SVGIG (reference sequence). Written as DNA, the CDR3 is TGTGCCTGGACCGTAGACTATGGCTACACCTTC. Its protein is CAWTVDYGYTF. Looking up the rest from reference TRBV30 and TRBJ1-2 gives the full variable domain: SQTIHQWPATLVQPVGSPLSLECTVEGTSNPNLYWYRQAAGRGLQLLFYSVGIGQISSEVPQNLSASRPQDRQFILSSKKLLLSDSGFYLCAWTVDYGYTFGSGTRLTVV.